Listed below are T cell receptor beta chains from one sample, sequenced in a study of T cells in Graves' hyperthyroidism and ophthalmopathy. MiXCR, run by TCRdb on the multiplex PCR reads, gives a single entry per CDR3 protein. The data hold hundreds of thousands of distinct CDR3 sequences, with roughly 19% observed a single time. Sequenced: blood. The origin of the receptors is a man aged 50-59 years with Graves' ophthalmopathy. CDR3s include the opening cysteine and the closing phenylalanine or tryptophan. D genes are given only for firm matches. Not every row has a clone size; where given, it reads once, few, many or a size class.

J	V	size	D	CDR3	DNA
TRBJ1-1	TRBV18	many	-	CASSYRDDTEAFF	TGTGCCAGCTCATACAGGGATGACACTGAAGCTTTCTTT
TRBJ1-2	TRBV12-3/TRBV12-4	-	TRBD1	CASSYYRGGGYTF	TGTGCCAGCAGCTACTACAGGGGGGGTGGCTACACCTTC
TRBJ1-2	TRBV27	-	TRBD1	CASSRTRDRGRSVTF	TGTGCCAGCAGCCGTACCCGGGACAGGGGGCGCTCGGTCACCTTC
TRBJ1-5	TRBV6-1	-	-	CASSESISVSNQPQHF	TGTGCCAGCAGTGAATCAATTAGTGTTAGCAATCAGCCCCAGCATTTT
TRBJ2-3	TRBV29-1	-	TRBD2	CSVEEFRTSGTDTQYF	TGCAGCGTTGAAGAATTCAGGACTAGCGGCACAGATACGCAGTATTTT
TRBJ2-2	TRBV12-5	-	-	CASGFGGFTGELFF	TGTGCTAGTGGTTTTGGCGGGTTTACCGGGGAGCTGTTTTTT
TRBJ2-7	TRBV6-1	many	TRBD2	CASSAREGPYEQYF	TGTGCCAGCAGTGCACGGGAGGGCCCCTACGAGCAGTACTTC
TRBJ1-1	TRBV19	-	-	CASSRVSGSTEAFF	TGTGCCAGTAGTAGGGTTTCGGGTAGCACTGAAGCTTTCTTT
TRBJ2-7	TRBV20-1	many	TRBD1	CSARDPTGQLSYEQYF	TGCAGTGCTAGAGATCCGACGGGACAGCTCTCCTACGAGCAGTACTTC
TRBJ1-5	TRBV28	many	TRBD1	CASNTFGTGRNQPQHF	TGTGCCAGCAATACTTTTGGGACAGGTCGAAATCAGCCCCAGCATTTT
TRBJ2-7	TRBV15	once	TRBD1	CATSSQAPTGTYADEQYF	TGTGCCACCAGCAGCCAAGCTCCGACAGGGACGTATGCGGACGAGCAGTACTTC
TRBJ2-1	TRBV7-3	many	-	CASSLSQYNEQFF	TGTGCCAGCAGCTTAAGTCAGTACAATGAGCAGTTCTTC
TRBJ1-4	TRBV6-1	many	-	CASRTWRANEKLFF	TGTGCCAGCCGCACATGGCGAGCTAATGAAAAACTGTTTTTT
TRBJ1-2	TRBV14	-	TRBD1	CASSPQGHDYTF	TGTGCCAGCAGTCCACAGGGGCACGACTACACCTTC
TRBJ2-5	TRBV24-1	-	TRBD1	CATSDLDRGSETQYF	TGTGCCACCAGTGACCTGGACAGGGGGAGTGAGACCCAGTACTTC
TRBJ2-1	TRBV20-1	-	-	CSVGEGLEQFF	TGCAGTGTTGGGGAAGGGCTTGAGCAGTTCTTC
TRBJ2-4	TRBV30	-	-	CAWSGELAKNIQYF	TGTGCCTGGAGTGGGGAGCTGGCCAAAAACATTCAGTACTTC
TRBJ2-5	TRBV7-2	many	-	CASSLVPPPETQYF	TGTGCCAGCAGCTTAGTTCCCCCGCCAGAGACCCAGTACTTC
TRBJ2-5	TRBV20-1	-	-	CSAESGMETQYF	TGCAGTGCGGAAAGTGGGATGGAGACCCAGTACTTC
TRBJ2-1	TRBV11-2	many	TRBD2	CASSLGLAGARWNEQFF	TGTGCCAGCAGCTTAGGACTAGCGGGAGCAAGATGGAATGAGCAGTTCTTC
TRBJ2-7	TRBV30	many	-	CAWSLGTYFYEQYF	TGTGCCTGGAGTCTGGGGACTTACTTCTACGAGCAGTACTTC
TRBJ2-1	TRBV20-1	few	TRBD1	CSARDRRQGAMNEQFF	TGCAGTGCTAGAGATCGTCGGCAGGGGGCTATGAATGAGCAGTTCTTC
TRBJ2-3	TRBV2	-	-	CASSWEHGTDTQYF	TGTGCCAGCAGTTGGGAACACGGCACAGATACGCAGTATTTT
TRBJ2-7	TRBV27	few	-	CASSFYGGSSYEQYF	TGTGCCAGCAGTTTTTATGGCGGAAGCTCCTACGAGCAGTACTTC
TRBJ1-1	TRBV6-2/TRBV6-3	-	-	CASSYLGTTNTEAFF	TGTGCCAGCAGTTACCTCGGGACAACGAACACTGAAGCTTTCTTT
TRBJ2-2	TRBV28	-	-	CAGGPGTGELFF	TGTGCCGGGGGTCCTGGGACCGGGGAGCTGTTTTTT
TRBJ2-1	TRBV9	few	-	CASSVGAGNEQFF	TGTGCCAGCAGCGTAGGGGCTGGGAATGAGCAGTTCTTC
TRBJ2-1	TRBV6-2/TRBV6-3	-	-	CASSSDLGLEQFF	TGTGCCAGCAGTTCGGACCTAGGGCTTGAGCAGTTCTTC
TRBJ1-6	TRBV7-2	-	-	CASSLDRRSPLHF	TGTGCCAGCAGCTTAGATCGGCGTTCACCCCTCCACTTT
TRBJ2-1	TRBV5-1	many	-	CASSEGYEQFF	TGCGCCAGCAGCGAAGGCTATGAGCAGTTCTTC
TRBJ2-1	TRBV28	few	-	CASSILRNEQFF	TGTGCCAGCAGTATTCTGAGGAATGAGCAGTTCTTC
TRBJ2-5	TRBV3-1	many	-	CASSQGKRANQETQYF	TGTGCCAGCAGCCAAGGAAAGCGGGCTAACCAAGAGACCCAGTACTTC
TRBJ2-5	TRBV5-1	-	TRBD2	CASSPTPLAGGEETQYF	TGCGCCAGCAGCCCGACCCCACTAGCGGGAGGGGAAGAGACCCAGTACTTC
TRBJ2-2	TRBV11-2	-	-	CASSFRVSGTGELFF	TGTGCCAGCAGCTTCAGGGTCTCTGGCACCGGGGAGCTGTTTTTT
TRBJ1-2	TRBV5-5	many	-	CASSLVQGGYTF	TGTGCCAGCAGCTTGGTACAGGGAGGCTACACCTTC
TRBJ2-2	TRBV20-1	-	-	CSAQGSGPRANTGELFF	TGCAGTGCCCAAGGGAGCGGGCCGAGGGCGAACACCGGGGAGCTGTTTTTT
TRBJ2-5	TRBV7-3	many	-	CASSLNPGSLETQYF	TGTGCCAGCAGCTTAAACCCTGGTTCTTTGGAGACCCAGTACTTC
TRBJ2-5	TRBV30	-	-	CAWSVQQFGTQYF	TGTGCCTGGAGTGTACAACAATTCGGGACCCAGTACTTC
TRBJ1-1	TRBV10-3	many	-	CATRVNTEAFF	TGTGCCACGAGAGTTAACACTGAAGCTTTCTTT
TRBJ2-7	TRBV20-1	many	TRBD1	CSARDLDRTYEQYF	TGCAGTGCTAGAGATCTGGACAGGACCTACGAGCAGTACTTC
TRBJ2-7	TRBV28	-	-	CASSAKGYEQYF	TGTGCCAGCAGTGCCAAAGGCTACGAGCAGTACTTC
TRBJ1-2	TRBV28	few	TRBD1	CASSFTRTGRPGYTF	TGTGCCAGCAGTTTCACTCGGACAGGCAGACCTGGCTACACCTTC
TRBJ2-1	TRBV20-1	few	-	CSAGVGSYNEQFF	TGCAGTGCTGGCGTTGGCTCCTACAATGAGCAGTTCTTC
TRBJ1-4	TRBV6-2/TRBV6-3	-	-	CASSPRARRVHGEKLFF	TGTGCCAGCAGTCCCCGGGCCAGGAGGGTACACGGGGAAAAACTGTTTTTT
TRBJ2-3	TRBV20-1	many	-	CSAKGEGRSTDTQYF	TGCAGTGCTAAGGGCGAGGGCCGGAGCACAGATACGCAGTATTTT
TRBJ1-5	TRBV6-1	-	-	CASATARQPQHF	TGTGCCAGCGCCACGGCGCGGCAGCCCCAGCATTTT
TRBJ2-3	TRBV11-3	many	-	CASSSTPGDAQYF	TGTGCCAGCAGCTCCACCCCCGGGGACGCGCAGTATTTT
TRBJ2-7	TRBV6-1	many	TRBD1	CASRRGQVYEQYF	TGTGCCAGCAGAAGGGGACAGGTCTACGAGCAGTACTTC
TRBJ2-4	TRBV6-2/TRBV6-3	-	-	CASRDRVDIQYF	TGTGCCAGCAGGGACCGCGTGGACATTCAGTACTTC
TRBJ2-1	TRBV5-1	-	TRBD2	CASSLAPSGGYNEQFF	TGCGCCAGCAGCTTGGCCCCTAGCGGGGGATACAATGAGCAGTTCTTC
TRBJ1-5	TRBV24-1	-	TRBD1	CATSGTDRVFQPQHF	TGTGCCACCAGTGGGACGGACAGGGTTTTTCAGCCCCAGCATTTT
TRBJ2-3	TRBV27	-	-	CASRTALTRPGTDTQYF	TGTGCCAGCAGAACCGCTCTTACCAGGCCGGGCACAGATACGCAGTATTTT
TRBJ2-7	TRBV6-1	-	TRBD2	CASTLASGKPYEQYF	TGTGCCAGCACTCTCGCTAGCGGGAAACCCTACGAGCAGTACTTC
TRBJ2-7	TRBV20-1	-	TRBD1	CSASKDRGDEQYF	TGCAGTGCTTCAAAGGACAGGGGTGACGAGCAGTACTTC
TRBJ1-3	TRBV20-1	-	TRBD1	CSADRGSSGNTIYF	TGCAGTGCTGACAGGGGGAGCTCTGGAAACACCATATATTTT